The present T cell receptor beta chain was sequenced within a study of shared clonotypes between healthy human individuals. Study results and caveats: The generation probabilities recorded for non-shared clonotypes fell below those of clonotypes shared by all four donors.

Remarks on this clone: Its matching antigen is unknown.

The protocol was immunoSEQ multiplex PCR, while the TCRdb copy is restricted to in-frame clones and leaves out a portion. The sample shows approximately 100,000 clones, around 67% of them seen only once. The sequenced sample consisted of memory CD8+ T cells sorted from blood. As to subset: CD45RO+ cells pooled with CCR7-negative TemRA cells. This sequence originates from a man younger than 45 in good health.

The CDR3 spells CASSEGRIKNTEAFF. CDR3 sequence (DNA): TGTGCCAGCAGTGAGGGAAGGATCAAGAACACTGAAGCTTTCTTT. This chain links TRBV2 with TRBJ1-1; D not resolved. CDR1 and CDR2 from the germline V gene are SNHLY and FYNNEI. V was cut by 3 bases and J by 1 base, with 12 bases left in between. The CDR3 runs to 15 residues. The full variable domain, completed using reference TRBV2 and TRBJ1-1, is EPEVTQTPSHQVTQMGQEVILRCVPISNHLYFYWYRQILGQKVEFLVSFYNNEISEKSEIFDDQFSVERPDGSNFTLKIRSTKLEDSAMYFCASSEGRIKNTEAFFGQGTRLTVV.